A single sample is the source of the 13 T cell receptor beta chains below, sequenced in a study of blood T cell repertoires in COVID-19. Sequenced by immunoSEQ multiplex PCR; TCRdb stores in-frame clones only, minus some. The repertoire holds about 200,000 clones, with almost 85% as singletons. Source material: peripheral blood. These receptors were collected from a human donor with acute or convalescent COVID-19. The donor label of this sample is uncertain.

This clone was counted a single time. V and J are TRBV2 and TRBJ1-6; D may be TRBD1 (5 bases). Germline loops: CDR1 SNHLY, CDR2 FYNNEI. The CDR3 has 15 amino acids. Trimming removed 2 bases from V and 7 bases from J, with 12 bases in between. CDR3 DNA: TGTGCCAGCAGTGAATTCGCACAGGTCAATTCACCCCTCCACTTT. Translated, it gives CASSEFAQVNSPLHF.

The rearrangement links TRBV5-5 to TRBJ2-7, with 10 bases lining up with TRBD1. The J segment lost 2 bases and the V segment lost 0 bases, leaving 5 bases of the junction unmatched. CDR1 and CDR2 (germline): SGHKS, YYEKEE (reference sequence). The CDR3 is 16 residues long. The CDR3 sequence: CASSLGDRGLTYEQYF. The CDR3, as DNA: TGTGCCAGCAGCTTGGGGGACAGGGGTTTGACCTACGAGCAGTACTTC.

This chain joins TRBV27 and TRBJ2-3; D remains unclear. From germline, CDR1 is MNHEY and CDR2 SMNVEV (reference sequence). Trimming removed 1 base at V and 1 base at J, with 9 bases between. This CDR3 region has 15 residues. The CDR3 is CASSLFVARTDTQYF. The CDR3 DNA follows: TGTGCCAGCAGTTTATTTGTAGCCCGCACAGATACGCAGTATTTT.

The gene calls are TRBV19 and TRBJ1-5; no definite D call. Germline CDR1 is LNHDA and CDR2 is SQIVND (reference sequence). This CDR3 is built from 14 residues. Trimming removed 5 bases from V and 4 bases from J, with 12 bases in between. The CDR3 sequence: CASSLLTWNQPQHF. Here the CDR3 DNA reads TGTGCCAGTAGTCTACTTACCTGGAATCAGCCCCAGCATTTT.

The V gene is TRBV10-1, the J gene TRBJ2-3, with D perhaps TRBD1 (6 bases). Germline lookup yields CDR1 WNHNN and CDR2 SYGVQD (reference sequence). Trimming took 2 bases from V and 0 from J, leaving 9 bases between them. This CDR3 has 15 residues. This chain's CDR3 is CASSELGQSTDTQYF. The CDR3 DNA is TGCGCCAGCAGTGAGCTAGGACAGAGCACAGATACGCAGTATTTT.

Details on this clone: The same CDR3 arises from other DNA sequences in this sample as well. V usage is TRBV28 and J usage is TRBJ1-5, with D unresolved. Trimming cost V 3 bases and J 4 bases, with 7 bases left between them. The CDR3 spans 13 residues. The germline gives CDR1 MDHEN, CDR2 SYDVKM. The CDR3 spells CASSFNGNQPQHF. CDR3 DNA sequence: TGTGCCAGCAGTTTCAACGGGAATCAGCCCCAGCATTTT.

The chain has TRBV2 and TRBJ2-1; perhaps TRBD2 as D (5 bases). This CDR3 region has 15 residues. V lost 7 bases, J lost 0 bases, and 13 bases lay in between. Looked up from germline, CDR1 is SNHLY and CDR2 is FYNNEI. CDR3 DNA sequence: TGTGCCAGCAAGGAGGAGCGAGTCTCCTACAATGAGCAGTTCTTC. It encodes CASKEERVSYNEQFF.

The CDR3 DNA sequence: TGTGCCAGCAGTGAAGGGGCAGTGTCCCTGTACTTC. Translated: CASSEGAVSLYF. The rearrangement uses TRBV2 and TRBJ2-4; no clear D. CDR3 size: 12 residues. V was trimmed by 1 base and J by 15 bases, leaving 13 bases between them. Germline-derived CDR1 and CDR2 are SNHLY and FYNNEI.

The chain links TRBV12-3 or TRBV12-4 to TRBJ1-2; maybe TRBD1 (6 bases). This CDR3 contains 12 residues. Trimming cost V 4 bases and J 6 bases, with 9 bases left between them. CDR3 in amino acids: CASSSGGHGYTF. CDR3 DNA: TGTGCCAGCAGTTCCGGGGGGCATGGCTACACCTTC.

This chain connects TRBV24-1 to TRBJ2-3; possibly TRBD2 for D (6 bases). Germline lookup yields CDR1 KGHDR and CDR2 SFDVKD. The CDR3 runs 14 residues. The ends were cut back, 3 bases at V and 4 bases at J, with 10 bases in the middle. CDR3 protein: CATSDPRLADTQYF. CDR3 DNA: TGTGCCACCAGTGATCCCCGACTAGCAGATACGCAGTATTTT.

The chain is built from TRBV7-9 and TRBJ2-2, with a possible D match to TRBD2 (6 bases). Germline assignment: CDR1 SEHNR and CDR2 FQNEAQ (reference sequence). Deletions cut 6 bases from V and 3 bases from J, with 11 bases between. The CDR3 has 14 residues. DNA of the CDR3: TGTGCCAGCAGGCCGACGGGAGACACCGGGGAGCTGTTTTTT. It translates to CASRPTGDTGELFF. Supplemented by reference TRBV7-9 and TRBJ2-2, the full variable domain reads DTGVSQNPRHKITKRGQNVTFRCDPISEHNRLYWYRQTLGQGPEFLTYFQNEAQLEKSRLLSDRFSAERPKGSFSTLEIQRTEQGDSAMYLCASRPTGDTGELFFGEGSRLTVL.

The chain links TRBV18 to TRBJ1-1, with TRBD1 matching 9 bases. The trim removed 3 bases at V and 3 bases at J, leaving 5 bases unmatched. CDR3 length: 15 residues. Germline-derived CDR1 and CDR2 are KGHSH and LQKENI. The CDR3 reads CASSPQQGAYTEAFF. The CDR3 DNA follows: TGTGCCAGCTCACCGCAACAGGGGGCGTACACTGAAGCTTTCTTT.

The J gene is TRBJ2-6, the V gene TRBV19, with TRBD1 identical over 8 bases. J gave up 0 bases and V 4 bases, and 5 bases lay outside the gene matches. Looked up from germline, CDR1 is LNHDA and CDR2 is SQIVND (reference sequence). The CDR3 is 17 residues long. The CDR3: CASSSGQGISGANVLTF. CDR3 DNA sequence: TGTGCCAGTAGTAGCGGACAGGGTATCTCTGGGGCCAACGTCCTGACTTTC.